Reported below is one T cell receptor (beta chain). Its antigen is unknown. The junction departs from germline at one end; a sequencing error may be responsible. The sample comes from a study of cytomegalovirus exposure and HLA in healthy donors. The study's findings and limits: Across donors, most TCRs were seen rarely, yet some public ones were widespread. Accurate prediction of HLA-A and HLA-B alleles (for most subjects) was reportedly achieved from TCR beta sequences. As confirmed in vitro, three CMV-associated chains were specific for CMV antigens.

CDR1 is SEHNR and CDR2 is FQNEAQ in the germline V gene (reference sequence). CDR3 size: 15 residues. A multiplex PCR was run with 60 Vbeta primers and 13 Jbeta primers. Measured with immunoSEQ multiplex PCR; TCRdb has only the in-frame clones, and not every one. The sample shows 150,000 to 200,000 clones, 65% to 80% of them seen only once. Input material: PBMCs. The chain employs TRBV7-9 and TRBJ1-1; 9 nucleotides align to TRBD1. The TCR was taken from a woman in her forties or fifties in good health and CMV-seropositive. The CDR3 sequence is CASSIAGQGNTEAFF. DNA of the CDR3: TGTGCCAGCAGCATAGCGGGACAGGGTAACACTGAAGCTTTCTTT. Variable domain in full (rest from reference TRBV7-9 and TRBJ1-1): DTGVSQNPRHKITKRGQNVTFRCDPISEHNRLYWYRQTLGQGPEFLTYFQNEAQLEKSRLLSDRFSAERPKGSFSTLEIQRTEQGDSAMYLCASSIAGQGNTEAFFGQGTRLTVV.